The 20 T cell receptor beta chains reported below all come from one sample, sequenced in a study of technical replicates of blood from a few donors (dated by TCRdb to 2016 to 2017). Libraries came from the immunoSEQ multiplex PCR assay. TCRdb stores this immuneACCESS table with in-frame sequences only. Part of the clones is absent; in the studies checked, under half of the shortfall reflects unresolved V genes, and no reason is known for the rest. The sample includes about 97,000 clones, with over 85% observed a single time. The ten largest clones add up to less than 0.35% of the sample. The sequenced sample consisted of T cells isolated from PBMCs. These receptors all stem from a human donor in good health.

The CDR3 reads CASSETGGTNEKLFF. The CDR3 DNA sequence: TGTGCCAGCAGTGAAACAGGGGGCACTAATGAAAAACTGTTTTTT. V gene TRBV25-1 combines with J gene TRBJ1-4, with TRBD1 matching over 9 bases. The germline CDR1 and CDR2 sequences are MGHDK and SYGVNS. The length of the CDR3 is 15 residues. Trimming removed 2 bases from V and 2 bases from J; junction bases left unmatched: 0.

The DNA of the CDR3 is TGTGCCAGCAGTTTTAGACAGGGGCATGGCTACACCTTC. Encoded protein: CASSFRQGHGYTF. The chain links TRBV27 to TRBJ1-2; TRBD1 matches 8 bases. The CDR3 has 13 residues. With 3 bases clipped from V and 6 bases from J, the junction kept 3 bases outside the gene matches. Germline-derived CDR1 and CDR2 are MNHEY and SMNVEV (reference sequence).

The chain couples TRBV7-9 to TRBJ1-2; D possibly corresponds to TRBD1 (5 bases). Trimming cost V 3 bases and J 5 bases, with 13 bases left between them. In germline, CDR1 is SEHNR, CDR2 FQNEAQ (reference sequence). This CDR3 is built from 14 residues. The CDR3 sequence is CASSFNGGEYGYTF. For the CDR3, the DNA is TGTGCCAGCAGCTTTAACGGAGGGGAGTATGGCTACACCTTC. The full variable domain, its missing parts supplied by reference TRBV7-9 and TRBJ1-2, is DTGVSQNPRHKITKRGQNVTFRCDPISEHNRLYWYRQTLGQGPEFLTYFQNEAQLEKSRLLSDRFSAERPKGSFSTLEIQRTEQGDSAMYLCASSFNGGEYGYTFGSGTRLTVV.

V usage is TRBV19 and J usage is TRBJ2-5; 7 nucleotides line up with TRBD1. Germline V CDR1 and CDR2: LNHDA, SQIVND (reference sequence). The CDR3 covers 17 residues. V gave up 2 bases and J gave up 0 bases; unmatched junction bases: 9. The CDR3, as DNA: TGTGCCAGTAGTATACCTGGGGACAGTCCGTACCAAGAGACCCAGTACTTC. It codes for CASSIPGDSPYQETQYF.

DNA of the CDR3: TGTGCCAGCAGCTTACAGATGACTGACACTGAAGCTTTCTTT. Protein product: CASSLQMTDTEAFF. V is TRBV7-6 and J is TRBJ1-1; D remains ambiguous. The ends were cut back, 2 bases at V and 3 bases at J, with 10 bases in the middle. Germline assignment: CDR1 SGHVS and CDR2 FNYEAQ. This CDR3 spans 14 amino acids. The full variable domain, its missing parts supplied by reference TRBV7-6 and TRBJ1-1, is GAGVSQSPRYKVTKRGQDVALRCDPISGHVSLYWYRQALGQGPEFLTYFNYEAQQDKSGLPNDRFSAERPEGSISTLTIQRTEQRDSAMYRCASSLQMTDTEAFFGQGTRLTVV.

V gene TRBV21-1 combines with J gene TRBJ1-2. TRBV21-1 is a known pseudogene. CDR3 length: 12 residues. The CDR3 nucleotides read TGTGCCAGCAGAGGAGGTTTTAATGGCTACACCTTC. Residues: CASRGGFNGYTF.

The V gene is TRBV15, the J gene TRBJ1-6; 7 bases line up with TRBD1. V lost 2 bases and J lost 6; bases outside the gene matches: 4. The CDR3 consists of 15 residues. Germline V gene sequence: CDR1 LNHNV, CDR2 YYDKDF (reference sequence). The CDR3 region is CATSRPRQGNSPLHF. The CDR3 DNA sequence: TGTGCCACCAGCAGACCAAGACAGGGTAATTCACCCCTCCACTTT.

In nucleotides, the CDR3 is TGTGCCAGCAGCGGTAGAGACAGCCTTTATGGCTACACCTTC. It encodes CASSGRDSLYGYTF. J is TRBJ1-2 and V is TRBV9; a weak D match, TRBD1 (5 bases). V shed 3 bases and J shed 5 bases, with 14 bases lying between them. This CDR3 is 14 amino acids long. Germline V gene lookup returns CDR1 SGDLS and CDR2 YYNGEE.

The chain uses TRBV27 and TRBJ1-2; D unclear. Trimming removed 4 bases at V and 8 bases at J, with 20 bases between. Germline CDR1 is MNHEY and CDR2 is SMNVEV (reference sequence). The length of the CDR3 is 15 residues. CDR3 sequence: CASSSVGATVEGYTF. DNA for the CDR3: TGTGCCAGCAGTTCCGTCGGTGCAACAGTGGAAGGCTACACCTTC.

The J gene is TRBJ1-4, the V gene TRBV5-5, with D possibly being TRBD1 (5 bases). Trimming stripped 2 bases from V and 0 bases from J, with 11 bases between. The CDR3 is 16 residues long. Germline lookup yields CDR1 SGHKS and CDR2 YYEKEE (reference sequence). The CDR3 nucleotides read TGTGCCAGCAGCTTACAGGAGAGTGCAACTAATGAAAAACTGTTTTTT. This codes for CASSLQESATNEKLFF. Combining the CDR3 with reference TRBV5-5 and TRBJ1-4 gives the whole variable domain DAGVTQSPTHLIKTRGQQVTLRCSPISGHKSVSWYQQVLGQGPQFIFQYYEKEERGRGNFPDRFSARQFPNYSSELNVNALLLGDSALYLCASSLQESATNEKLFFGSGTQLSVL.

The CDR3 coding sequence is TGTGCCAGCAGTGACAGTTTAGGCTACACCTTC. Encoded protein: CASSDSLGYTF. The chain carries TRBV25-1 and TRBJ1-2; D gene ambiguous. This CDR3 contains 11 residues. V dropped 3 bases and J dropped 8 bases, with 7 bases sitting between them. Germline CDR1 reads MGHDK; CDR2 reads SYGVNS.

This rearrangement joins TRBV5-4 to TRBJ1-1; D is unclear. Trimming removed 4 bases at V and 7 bases at J, with 8 bases between. Germline values: CDR1 SGHNT, CDR2 YYREEE (reference sequence). The CDR3 covers 11 residues. The CDR3, as DNA: TGTGCCAGCAGCCACGGGATTGAAGCTTTCTTT. As protein: CASSHGIEAFF.

V gene TRBV7-9 combines with J gene TRBJ2-2, with 10 positions matching TRBD2. V lost 6 bases and J lost 6; bases outside the gene matches: 7. Germline CDR1 and CDR2: SEHNR and FQNEAQ (reference sequence). This CDR3 contains 15 residues. The CDR3 loop is CASRSKAGGAGELFF. CDR3 bases: TGTGCCAGCAGGTCGAAAGCGGGAGGGGCCGGGGAGCTGTTTTTT. Full variable domain (remainder filled in from reference TRBV7-9 and TRBJ2-2): DTGVSQNPRHKITKRGQNVTFRCDPISEHNRLYWYRQTLGQGPEFLTYFQNEAQLEKSRLLSDRFSAERPKGSFSTLEIQRTEQGDSAMYLCASRSKAGGAGELFFGEGSRLTVL.

The V and J genes are TRBV30 and TRBJ1-2; 12 nucleotides line up with TRBD1. The germline gives CDR1 GTSNPN, CDR2 SVGIG (reference sequence). Trimming at V came to 2 bases and at J to 6 bases, leaving 7 bases not matched to a gene. This CDR3 comprises 15 residues. In DNA form, the CDR3 reads TGTGCCTGGAGTCCGACCGGGACAGGGGGCAATGGCTACACCTTC. Translating gives CAWSPTGTGGNGYTF.

This clone was counted a single time. The rearrangement links TRBV18 to TRBJ2-1; D is perhaps TRBD2 (6 bases). The CDR3 totals 15 residues. The germline V gene encodes CDR1 KGHSH and CDR2 LQKENI. V shed 4 bases and J shed 4 bases, with 14 bases lying between them. CDR3 in amino acids: CASSQAGTSYNEQFF. The CDR3 bases are TGTGCCAGCTCACAGGCCGGGACTTCTTACAATGAGCAGTTCTTC.

The chain links TRBV29-1 to TRBJ2-5; 11 bases are a match to TRBD1. Germline CDR1 reads SQVTM; CDR2 reads ANQGSEA. V dropped 7 bases and J dropped 3; count of bases not matched to a gene: 4. The CDR3 has 13 amino acids. The CDR3 loop reads CSEPGQGEETQYF. For the CDR3, the DNA is TGCAGCGAACCGGGACAGGGGGAAGAGACCCAGTACTTC.

The chain combines TRBV19 with TRBJ1-1, with D maybe TRBD1 (6 bases). Between the trimmed V and J ends, which lost 3 bases and 4 bases, there was a span of 9 bases. The CDR3 length is 13 residues. Germline V gene data show CDR1 as LNHDA and CDR2 as SQIVND (reference sequence). CDR3: CASSIQGSTEAFF. CDR3 in DNA: TGTGCCAGTAGTATCCAGGGGAGCACTGAAGCTTTCTTT.

This clone occurred once. The chain is built from TRBV10-2 and TRBJ2-3; D gene ambiguous. The CDR3 is 13 residues long. Looked up from germline, CDR1 is WSHSY and CDR2 is SAAADI. V was shortened by 5 bases and J by 6 bases, with 12 bases between the two germline ends. The CDR3 loop reads CASSHSTHDTQYF. Written as DNA, the CDR3 is TGCGCCAGCAGTCACAGCACCCACGATACGCAGTATTTT.

This clone was counted a single time. The chain employs TRBV2 and TRBJ2-1, with 15 bases lining up with TRBD2. Per germline, CDR1 SNHLY and CDR2 FYNNEI. CDR3 length equals 15 residues. The V and J ends lost 6 bases and 7 bases, in that order; junction bases with no gene match: 4. For the CDR3, the DNA is TGTGCCAGCAGACGGACTAGCGGGAGGGCTAATGAGCAGTTCTTC. It encodes CASRRTSGRANEQFF.

The chain combines TRBV15 with TRBJ2-3, with 7 bases aligning to TRBD2. The germline V gene has CDR1 LNHNV and CDR2 YYDKDF (reference sequence). The V segment lost 0 bases and the J segment 3 bases; nucleotides outside the gene matches: 6. This CDR3 has 16 residues. In DNA form, the CDR3 reads TGTGCCACCAGCAGAGATGGGAGGGTAGCAACAGATACGCAGTATTTT. Translated, it gives CATSRDGRVATDTQYF.